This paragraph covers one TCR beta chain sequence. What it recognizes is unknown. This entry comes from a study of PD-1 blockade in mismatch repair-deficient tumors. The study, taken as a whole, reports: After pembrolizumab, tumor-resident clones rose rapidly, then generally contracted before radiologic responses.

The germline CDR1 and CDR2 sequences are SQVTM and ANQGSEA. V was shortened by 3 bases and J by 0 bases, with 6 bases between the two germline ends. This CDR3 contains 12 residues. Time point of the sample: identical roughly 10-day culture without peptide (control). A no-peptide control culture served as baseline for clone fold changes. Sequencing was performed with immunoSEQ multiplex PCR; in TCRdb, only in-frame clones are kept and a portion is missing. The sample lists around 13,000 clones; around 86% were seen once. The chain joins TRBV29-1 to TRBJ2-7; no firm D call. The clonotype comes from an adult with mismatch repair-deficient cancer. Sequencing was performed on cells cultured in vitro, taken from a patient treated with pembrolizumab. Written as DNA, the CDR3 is TGCAGCGTTGAGGCCAACTCCTACGAGCAGTACTTC. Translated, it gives CSVEANSYEQYF.